The rows below give T cell receptor beta chains drawn from one sample of a study of shared clonotypes between healthy human individuals. Sequenced by immunoSEQ multiplex PCR; TCRdb stores in-frame clones only, minus some. This sample yields around 1.4 million clones, of which roughly 98.5% are seen a single time; about 0.4% belongs to the top ten. The specimen sequenced was naive CD4+ T cells sorted from blood. These receptors originate from a man aged 30-40 years in good health. The CDR3 runs from the conserved cysteine through the conserved F or W. Each record gives: V gene, D gene, J gene, clone size, CDR3 protein, CDR3 DNA. The D gene is left open where the match is weak. Clone size is shown for a subset of rows, as once, few, many or a class of expanded clone.

V gene: TRBV15; D gene: .; J gene: TRBJ1-4; clone size: .; CDR3 protein: CATSRDRRGFEKLFF; CDR3 DNA: TGTGCCACCAGCAGAGATAGGAGGGGGTTTGAAAAACTGTTTTTT
V gene: TRBV2; D gene: TRBD2; J gene: TRBJ2-7; clone size: .; CDR3 protein: CASTSRLAGGEQYF; CDR3 DNA: TGTGCCAGCACCTCCAGGTTAGCGGGAGGCGAGCAGTACTTC
V gene: TRBV30; D gene: TRBD1; J gene: TRBJ1-5; clone size: .; CDR3 protein: CAWNDRENQPQHF; CDR3 DNA: TGTGCCTGGAACGACAGGGAGAATCAGCCCCAGCATTTT
V gene: TRBV11-1; D gene: TRBD2; J gene: TRBJ2-1; clone size: .; CDR3 protein: CASSQTSGIYNEQFF; CDR3 DNA: TGTGCCAGCAGCCAGACTAGCGGGATATACAATGAGCAGTTCTTC
V gene: TRBV9; D gene: .; J gene: TRBJ2-7; clone size: .; CDR3 protein: CASLRSVTYEQYF; CDR3 DNA: TGTGCCAGCCTTCGGAGTGTCACCTACGAGCAGTACTTC
V gene: TRBV4-1; D gene: .; J gene: TRBJ1-1; clone size: .; CDR3 protein: CASSQLGHNTEAFF; CDR3 DNA: TGCGCCAGCAGCCAACTGGGACACAACACTGAAGCTTTCTTT
V gene: TRBV11-1; D gene: .; J gene: TRBJ2-1; clone size: .; CDR3 protein: CASSQRTRNEQFF; CDR3 DNA: TGTGCCAGCAGCCAGCGAACCCGCAATGAGCAGTTCTTC
V gene: TRBV19; D gene: .; J gene: TRBJ2-5; clone size: .; CDR3 protein: CASSIVTGTPLETQYF; CDR3 DNA: TGTGCCAGTAGTATCGTGACAGGTACCCCCTTAGAGACCCAGTACTTC
V gene: TRBV4-3; D gene: .; J gene: TRBJ1-1; clone size: .; CDR3 protein: CASSLEKGAEAFF; CDR3 DNA: TGCGCCAGCAGCCTAGAAAAGGGGGCTGAAGCTTTCTTT
V gene: TRBV19; D gene: TRBD2; J gene: TRBJ2-3; clone size: .; CDR3 protein: CASSIGRLAGGFGTDTQYF; CDR3 DNA: TGTGCCAGTAGTATTGGTCGACTAGCGGGAGGATTCGGGACAGATACGCAGTATTTT
V gene: TRBV9; D gene: TRBD1; J gene: TRBJ2-2; clone size: .; CDR3 protein: CASSVLPGQAESNTGELFF; CDR3 DNA: TGTGCCAGCAGCGTCCTACCGGGACAGGCCGAATCGAACACCGGGGAGCTGTTTTTT
V gene: TRBV11-3; D gene: TRBD2; J gene: TRBJ2-1; clone size: .; CDR3 protein: CASSPSGRYNEQFF; CDR3 DNA: TGTGCCAGCAGCCCTAGCGGGAGGTACAATGAGCAGTTCTTC
V gene: TRBV23-1; D gene: TRBD1; J gene: TRBJ2-1; clone size: .; CDR3 protein: CASSHQDRGPYNEQFF; CDR3 DNA: TGCGCCAGCAGTCATCAAGACAGGGGACCCTACAATGAGCAGTTCTTC
V gene: TRBV5-1; D gene: .; J gene: TRBJ1-5; clone size: .; CDR3 protein: CASKFGQGDNQPQHF; CDR3 DNA: TGCGCCAGCAAGTTCGGGCAGGGCGACAATCAGCCCCAGCATTTT
V gene: TRBV5-4; D gene: TRBD1; J gene: TRBJ1-1; clone size: .; CDR3 protein: CASSPHNSGGRTEAFF; CDR3 DNA: TGTGCCAGCAGCCCCCATAATTCAGGGGGAAGAACTGAAGCTTTCTTT
V gene: TRBV7-2; D gene: .; J gene: TRBJ2-5; clone size: .; CDR3 protein: CASSLAGRGPRTQYF; CDR3 DNA: TGTGCCAGCAGCTTAGCGGGCAGGGGACCACGGACCCAGTACTTC
V gene: TRBV2; D gene: .; J gene: TRBJ1-5; clone size: .; CDR3 protein: CASSDRGYQPQHF; CDR3 DNA: TGTGCCAGCAGTGACCGGGGCTATCAGCCCCAGCATTTT
V gene: TRBV18; D gene: TRBD1; J gene: TRBJ2-5; clone size: .; CDR3 protein: CASSDRVWETQYF; CDR3 DNA: TGTGCCAGCTCTGACAGGGTTTGGGAGACCCAGTACTTC
V gene: TRBV15; D gene: .; J gene: TRBJ2-3; clone size: .; CDR3 protein: CATSRVRGESKDTQYF; CDR3 DNA: TGTGCCACCAGCAGGGTCAGGGGGGAATCGAAAGATACGCAGTATTTT
V gene: TRBV4-2; D gene: .; J gene: TRBJ1-5; clone size: .; CDR3 protein: CASSHPGADQPQHF; CDR3 DNA: TGTGCCAGCAGCCATCCCGGCGCCGATCAGCCCCAGCATTTT
V gene: TRBV29-1; D gene: TRBD2; J gene: TRBJ2-1; clone size: .; CDR3 protein: CSVDGLAGVNEQFF; CDR3 DNA: TGCAGCGTTGATGGGTTAGCGGGAGTTAATGAGCAGTTCTTC
V gene: TRBV18; D gene: TRBD1; J gene: TRBJ1-1; clone size: .; CDR3 protein: CASSPPEQGGLNTEAFF; CDR3 DNA: TGTGCCAGCTCACCACCGGAGCAGGGGGGTCTGAACACTGAAGCTTTCTTT
V gene: TRBV2; D gene: .; J gene: TRBJ1-5; clone size: .; CDR3 protein: CASSQGEGQPQHF; CDR3 DNA: TGTGCCAGCAGTCAAGGGGAGGGTCAGCCCCAGCATTTT
V gene: TRBV19; D gene: .; J gene: TRBJ2-2; clone size: .; CDR3 protein: CASREGNTGELFF; CDR3 DNA: TGTGCCAGTAGGGAGGGGAACACCGGGGAGCTGTTTTTT
V gene: TRBV20-1; D gene: .; J gene: TRBJ2-7; clone size: .; CDR3 protein: CSATGRDEQYF; CDR3 DNA: TGCAGTGCTACTGGAAGGGACGAGCAGTACTTC
V gene: TRBV4-1; D gene: .; J gene: TRBJ2-7; clone size: .; CDR3 protein: CASSQAPAGDEQYF; CDR3 DNA: TGCGCCAGCAGCCAAGCCCCCGCGGGCGACGAGCAGTACTTC
V gene: TRBV7-2; D gene: .; J gene: TRBJ2-1; clone size: .; CDR3 protein: CASSLFEDLEQFF; CDR3 DNA: TGTGCCAGCAGCTTGTTTGAGGATCTTGAGCAGTTCTTC
V gene: TRBV6-6; D gene: .; J gene: TRBJ1-2; clone size: .; CDR3 protein: CASSFGPVSNYGYTF; CDR3 DNA: TGTGCCAGCAGTTTTGGACCTGTTTCTAACTATGGCTACACCTTC
V gene: TRBV20-1; D gene: .; J gene: TRBJ2-1; clone size: .; CDR3 protein: CSAIAVNEQFF; CDR3 DNA: TGCAGTGCTATCGCGGTGAATGAGCAGTTCTTC
V gene: TRBV11-2; D gene: .; J gene: TRBJ1-1; clone size: .; CDR3 protein: CASSLRFGEKNTEAFF; CDR3 DNA: TGTGCCAGCAGCTTAAGGTTTGGGGAGAAGAACACTGAAGCTTTCTTT
V gene: TRBV5-1; D gene: TRBD2; J gene: TRBJ2-1; clone size: .; CDR3 protein: CASSLTSGRNYNEQFF; CDR3 DNA: TGCGCCAGCAGCTTGACTAGCGGGAGGAACTACAATGAGCAGTTCTTC
V gene: TRBV5-1; D gene: .; J gene: TRBJ2-3; clone size: .; CDR3 protein: CASSFTSFADTQYF; CDR3 DNA: TGCGCCAGCAGCTTTACTAGTTTCGCAGATACGCAGTATTTT
V gene: TRBV11-2; D gene: .; J gene: TRBJ2-5; clone size: .; CDR3 protein: CASSLNRTQETQYF; CDR3 DNA: TGTGCCAGCAGCTTAAATAGGACCCAAGAGACCCAGTACTTC
V gene: TRBV5-1; D gene: .; J gene: TRBJ2-1; clone size: .; CDR3 protein: CASRFAETYNEQFF; CDR3 DNA: TGCGCCAGCAGATTTGCGGAGACTTACAATGAGCAGTTCTTC
V gene: TRBV19; D gene: TRBD2; J gene: TRBJ2-1; clone size: .; CDR3 protein: CASRLAGVNEQFF; CDR3 DNA: TGTGCCAGTAGGCTAGCGGGAGTCAATGAGCAGTTCTTC
V gene: TRBV6-5; D gene: .; J gene: TRBJ2-2; clone size: once; CDR3 protein: CASSQTGNTGELFF; CDR3 DNA: TGTGCCAGCAGTCAGACGGGGAACACCGGGGAGCTGTTTTTT
V gene: TRBV10-3; D gene: TRBD1; J gene: TRBJ2-5; clone size: .; CDR3 protein: CAISDHDRGGSETQYF; CDR3 DNA: TGTGCCATCAGTGATCACGACAGGGGAGGTTCGGAGACCCAGTACTTC
V gene: TRBV6-5; D gene: .; J gene: TRBJ2-7; clone size: .; CDR3 protein: CASTGYGGSYEQYF; CDR3 DNA: TGTGCCAGCACAGGTTATGGCGGATCCTACGAGCAGTACTTC
V gene: TRBV7-3; D gene: .; J gene: TRBJ2-2; clone size: .; CDR3 protein: CASSLNGGELFF; CDR3 DNA: TGTGCCAGCAGCTTAAATGGCGGGGAGCTGTTTTTT
V gene: TRBV6-5; D gene: .; J gene: TRBJ1-1; clone size: .; CDR3 protein: CASSWSQLQAKVPFF; CDR3 DNA: TGTGCCAGCAGTTGGTCACAGCTCCAAGCCAAAGTTCCTTTCTTT
V gene: TRBV27; D gene: TRBD1; J gene: TRBJ2-1; clone size: .; CDR3 protein: CASSFPGQGNNEQFF; CDR3 DNA: TGTGCCAGCAGTTTTCCGGGACAGGGGAATAATGAGCAGTTCTTC
V gene: TRBV7-2; D gene: TRBD1; J gene: TRBJ2-5; clone size: .; CDR3 protein: CASSSWQGANQETQYF; CDR3 DNA: TGTGCCAGCAGCTCATGGCAGGGGGCGAACCAAGAGACCCAGTACTTC
V gene: TRBV9; D gene: TRBD2; J gene: TRBJ2-1; clone size: .; CDR3 protein: CASSVAPGLAPIQYNEQFF; CDR3 DNA: TGTGCCAGCAGCGTAGCCCCGGGACTAGCGCCTATCCAATACAATGAGCAGTTCTTC
V gene: TRBV5-4; D gene: .; J gene: TRBJ2-2; clone size: .; CDR3 protein: CASSSAGLSGELFF; CDR3 DNA: TGTGCCAGCAGCTCGGCGGGGCTCTCCGGGGAGCTGTTTTTT
V gene: TRBV10-1; D gene: .; J gene: TRBJ1-1; clone size: .; CDR3 protein: CASSESGYTEAFF; CDR3 DNA: TGCGCCAGCAGTGAATCGGGATACACTGAAGCTTTCTTT